Below, 19 T cell receptor beta chains from the same sample are listed, as sequenced in a study of T cell repertoires in cytomegalovirus infection (dated by TCRdb to between 2018 and 2021). Sequenced using an Illumina HiSeq 1500. TCRdb redid the processing of the public reads, applying fastp at Q25 and MiXCR, and retained in-frame beta chains. Rows merge per CDR3 protein into single entries with the most common DNA and genes. The sample table contains 250,000 or so distinct CDR3 sequences; only one count was recorded for 15% to 20% of them. The ten largest make up roughly half of the sample. The specimen sequenced was CD8+ T cells from PBMCs. The origin of the receptors is a human donor in good health (CMV status not recorded). Some clones in this sample may be carry-over from other donors' samples.

The chain recombines TRBV20-1 with TRBJ1-2; D might be TRBD1 (6 bases). V was cut by 4 bases and J by 3 bases, with 12 bases left in between. The CDR3 loop spans 13 amino acids. Germline CDR1 reads DFQATT; CDR2 reads SNEGSKA (reference sequence). The CDR3 is CSAIWRTDYGYTF. CDR3 bases: TGCAGTGCTATTTGGAGGACAGACTATGGCTACACCTTC.

This clonotype showed up many times. V gene TRBV28 combines with J gene TRBJ1-2, with D uncertain. From germline, CDR1 is MDHEN and CDR2 SYDVKM. The CDR3 consists of 14 residues. The V end lost 6 bases, the J end lost 6 bases, and 17 bases lay between the germline ends. The CDR3 protein is CASRDLGTSDGYTF. The CDR3 nucleotides read TGTGCCAGCAGGGATTTGGGCACTTCGGATGGCTACACCTTC.

This clonotype was counted between two and nine times. The genes are TRBV5-6 and TRBJ1-1; possibly TRBD1 for D (6 bases). CDR3 length: 14 residues. CDR1 and CDR2 (germline): SGHDT, YYEEEE. Trimming stripped 0 bases from V and 4 bases from J, with 10 bases between. The CDR3 nucleotides are TGTGCCAGCAGCTTGGGCACAGGGACCACTGAAGCTTTCTTT. Its protein product is CASSLGTGTTEAFF.

This clonotype was detected many times. This chain uses TRBV6-2 or TRBV6-3 with TRBJ1-2; no definite D call. The CDR3 runs to 13 residues. V lost 1 base to trimming and J lost 6 bases, with 9 bases between them. CDR1 MNHEY and CDR2 SVGEGT come from the germline V gene. CDR3 protein: CASSYFPYDGYTF. CDR3 sequence (DNA): TGTGCCAGCAGTTACTTCCCTTATGATGGCTACACCTTC.

Comment on this clonotype: Because the CDR3 is missing its conserved closing phenylalanine or tryptophan, this is likely a read error. V is TRBV7-6 and J is TRBJ1-2, with 9 bases lining up with TRBD1. Per the germline V gene, CDR1 is SGHVS and CDR2 is FNYEAQ. This CDR3 comprises 16 residues. The V gene end was trimmed by 5 bases and the J gene end by 3 bases; junction bases not matched to a gene: 10. The CDR3 protein is CASSGTGTDLYYGYTL. In DNA, the CDR3 is TGTGCCAGCAGCGGGACAGGGACGGATCTTTACTATGGCTACACCCTC.

The chain joins TRBV20-1 to TRBJ1-1, with 8 bases that match TRBD1. CDR3 length: 18 amino acids. The V segment lost 0 bases and the J segment 4 bases; nucleotides outside the gene matches: 16. CDR1 DFQATT and CDR2 SNEGSKA come from the germline V gene (reference sequence). In nucleotides, the CDR3 is TGCAGTGCTAGAGACTGGACAGGGAGTATGGTTTTGAGCACTGAAGCTTTCTTT. Protein sequence: CSARDWTGSMVLSTEAFF.

This clonotype was seen many times. V gene TRBV12-3 or TRBV12-4 combines with J gene TRBJ2-3; 12 nucleotides align to TRBD2. This CDR3 has 16 amino acids. Germline trimming cut 5 bases from V and 4 bases from J; bases unmatched to any gene: 7. In DNA form, the CDR3 reads TGTGCCAGCAGTCGACCACTAGCGGGGGGTCCAGATACGCAGTATTTT. This sequence encodes CASSRPLAGGPDTQYF.

The chain couples TRBV4-1 to TRBJ1-4; D uncertain. This CDR3 has 16 residues. The V end lost 1 base, the J end lost 7 bases, and 16 bases lay between the germline ends. Per the germline V gene, CDR1 is MGHRA and CDR2 is YSYEKL. The CDR3 here is CASSQAFRTRGEKLFF. CDR3 coding DNA: TGCGCCAGCAGCCAAGCCTTCCGGACCCGGGGTGAAAAACTGTTTTTT.

This clonotype was seen many times. The gene calls are TRBV7-2 and TRBJ1-6; 7 bases line up with TRBD1. Germline CDR1 reads SGHTA; CDR2 reads FQGNSA. V was clipped by 5 bases and J by 0 bases; unmatched bases: 4. This CDR3 has 16 amino acids. The CDR3 here is CASSLTGSSYNSPLHF. The CDR3 coding sequence is TGTGCCAGCAGCCTGACAGGGAGCTCCTATAATTCACCCCTCCACTTT.

This clonotype was seen a few times. The V call is TRBV28, the J call TRBJ1-5; TRBD1 aligns across 8 bases. This CDR3 contains 12 residues. From germline, CDR1 is MDHEN and CDR2 SYDVKM. Germline trimming cut 8 bases from V and 9 bases from J; bases unmatched to any gene: 6. The CDR3 sequence: CASGRQGRPQHF. The CDR3 bases are TGTGCCAGCGGTCGACAGGGGAGGCCCCAGCATTTT.

A single count supports this clonotype. The chain links TRBV29-1 to TRBJ1-5; D possibly corresponds to TRBD1 (5 bases). The CDR3 contains 13 residues. V lost 3 bases to trimming and J lost 5 bases, with 11 bases between them. Per the germline V gene, CDR1 is SQVTM and CDR2 is ANQGSEA. Here the CDR3 reads CSVETEEDQPQHF. The DNA of the CDR3 is TGCAGCGTTGAGACAGAGGAGGATCAGCCCCAGCATTTT.

This clonotype was counted many times. This chain uses TRBV5-1 with TRBJ1-1; 7 nucleotides align to TRBD1. This CDR3 contains 16 residues. With V trimmed by 2 bases and J by 0 bases, 7 bases remained unmatched. Germline CDR1 and CDR2: SGHRS and YFSETQ. CDR3: CASSLNRQGMNTEAFF. The CDR3 DNA reads TGCGCCAGCAGCTTAAATCGACAGGGAATGAACACTGAAGCTTTCTTT.

This clonotype has a count of ten or more. V and J are TRBV7-8 and TRBJ2-3; a possible D gene is TRBD1 (6 bases). Trimming shortened V by 4 bases and J by 0 bases, and 17 bases separated the two germline ends. From germline, CDR1 is SGHVS and CDR2 FQNEAQ. The CDR3 has 17 amino acids. The CDR3 nucleotides read TGTGCCAGCAGCTCTCGCCTCGACAGGATAAGCACAGATACGCAGTATTTT. Translating it yields CASSSRLDRISTDTQYF.

This clonotype was counted only a few times. This rearrangement joins TRBV19 to TRBJ2-1, with D perhaps TRBD2 (6 bases). CDR1 and CDR2 (germline): LNHDA, SQIVND (reference sequence). Trimming stripped 7 bases from V and 0 bases from J, with 16 bases between. The CDR3 spans 16 residues. Here the CDR3 DNA reads TGTGCCAGTACCCCTTCCCCCGGGAGCTCCTACAATGAGCAGTTCTTC. Translation: CASTPSPGSSYNEQFF.

This clonotype came up many times. The rearrangement uses TRBV7-8 and TRBJ1-6; D may be TRBD1 (5 bases). Germline V gene data show CDR1 as SGHVS and CDR2 as FQNEAQ. The CDR3 totals 15 residues. Trimming removed 8 bases at V and 3 bases at J, with 14 bases between. The CDR3: CASRGQGSYNSPLHF. The CDR3 DNA follows: TGTGCCAGCCGGGGCCAGGGCAGCTATAATTCACCCCTCCACTTT. The whole variable domain, filled in from reference TRBV7-8 and TRBJ1-6, reads GAGVSQSPRYKVAKRGQDVALRCDPISGHVSLFWYQQALGQGPEFLTYFQNEAQLDKSGLPSDRFFAERPEGSVSTLKIQRTQQEDSAVYLCASRGQGSYNSPLHFGNGTRLTVT.

In its sample, this clonotype was seen many times. The V and J genes are TRBV19 and TRBJ1-1; D gene uncertain. There are 12 residues in the CDR3. V was shortened by 5 bases and J by 3 bases, with 7 bases between the two germline ends. CDR1 and CDR2 (germline): LNHDA, SQIVND (reference sequence). Written as DNA, the CDR3 is TGTGCCAGTAGTGGGCCAGACACTGAAGCTTTCTTT. Its protein is CASSGPDTEAFF. Based on the CDR3 plus reference TRBV19 and TRBJ1-1, the full variable domain is DGGITQSPKYLFRKEGQNVTLSCEQNLNHDAMYWYRQDPGQGLRLIYYSQIVNDFQKGDIAEGYSVSREKKESFPLTVTSAQKNPTAFYLCASSGPDTEAFFGQGTRLTVV.

This clonotype was seen at least ten times. V is TRBV5-5 and J is TRBJ2-3; TRBD1 is a possible D gene (5 bases). V was cut by 0 bases and J by 0 bases, with 8 bases left in between. Germline CDR1 reads SGHKS; CDR2 reads YYEKEE (reference sequence). The CDR3 has 15 amino acids. CDR3 sequence reads: CASSLGQSSTDTQYF. CDR3 coding DNA: TGTGCCAGCAGCTTGGGACAGTCAAGCACAGATACGCAGTATTTT.

This clonotype was picked up a small number of times. The chain has TRBV20-1 and TRBJ2-7; D gene ambiguous. Germline assignment: CDR1 DFQATT and CDR2 SNEGSKA (reference sequence). This CDR3 has 13 amino acids. Trimming left V 3 bases short and J 1 base short, with 10 bases between. CDR3 residues: CSASAETSYEQYF. The CDR3 DNA follows: TGCAGTGCTAGCGCAGAAACATCCTACGAGCAGTACTTC.

The rearrangement joins TRBV20-1 to TRBJ1-2; the match to TRBD1 covers 7 bases. Losses at the gene ends were 7 bases for V and 2 bases for J; bases not matched to a gene: 4. The CDR3 runs to 12 residues. Per the germline V gene, CDR1 is DFQATT and CDR2 is SNEGSKA (reference sequence). CDR3 DNA: TGCAGTGTTCTGACAGGGAACTATGGCTACACCTTC. This codes for CSVLTGNYGYTF.